This T cell receptor (beta chain) is drawn from a study of identical twins. Ten or more counts support this clonotype. V was clipped by 2 bases and J by 5 bases, with 13 bases between them. The CDR3 runs 15 residues. The germline gives CDR1 SNHLY, CDR2 FYNNEI. From the 5' RACE reads, TCRdb called clonotypes with MiXCR, one entry per CDR3 protein. This repertoire shows some 500,000 distinct CDR3 sequences, around 9.6% found once; its top ten account for 2.5% to 3%. The same sample was also studied in work on yellow fever vaccine responses in identical twins.

Sequencing input: PBMCs. The chain is built from TRBV2 and TRBJ2-1, with D possibly TRBD1 on 5 matching bases. The clonotype originates from a woman aged 18-30 years in good health. The CDR3 bases are TGTGCCAGCAGTGAATCAATCCTGACAGACAATGAGCAGTTCTTC. Translated: CASSESILTDNEQFF.